Listed below are T cell receptor beta chains from one sample, sequenced in a study of cytomegalovirus exposure and HLA in healthy donors. Profiled with immunoSEQ multiplex PCR; TCRdb holds only in-frame clones, not every one. Of over 100,000 clones in the sample, 88% were seen once. Material: PBMCs. These receptors all come from a young woman in good health and CMV-seronegative. Both conserved end residues are part of each CDR3. D genes are given only for firm matches. Where a row states a size, it is once, few, many or the class of an expanded clone; other rows omit it.

>TRBD2|NA|TRBJ2-1|TRBV6-1
TGTGCCAGCAGTGAAGGGCGGCTAGCGGGGACGGGTGAGCAGTTCTTC
CASSEGRLAGTGEQFF
>NA|NA|TRBJ2-7|TRBV6-6
TGTGCCAGCAGTTACTCAAGGTCCGGGACAATCTTGAACTTC
CASSYSRSGTILNF
>TRBD1|NA|TRBJ1-1|TRBV5-6
TGTGCCAGCAGCCCAGGGGGGACGCTCACTGAAGCTTTCTTT
CASSPGGTLTEAFF
>NA|NA|TRBJ1-3|TRBV4-3
TGCGCCAGCAGCCAAGAGGAGTCCTCTCTTAGTGGCATATATTTT
CASSQEESSLSGIYF
>TRBD1|once|TRBJ2-3|TRBV13
TGTGCCAGCAGCTTAGGACCGGGACAGAGCACAGATACGCAGTATTTT
CASSLGPGQSTDTQYF
>NA|NA|TRBJ1-1|TRBV9
TGTGCCAGCAGCTCTAGGACGGGGATCGAAGCTTTCTTT
CASSSRTGIEAFF
>NA|NA|TRBJ1-2|TRBV28
TGTGCCAGCAGTTTATTGACAGGCAACACTGGCTACACCTTC
CASSLLTGNTGYTF
>TRBD1|NA|TRBJ2-7|TRBV9
TGTGCCAGCAGCGAGGGACAGGGGGCCTACGAGCAGTACTTC
CASSEGQGAYEQYF
>TRBD1|NA|TRBJ1-1|TRBV6-5
TGTGCCAGCAGTCCCAGAGACAGGGGAAACACTGAAGCTTTCTTT
CASSPRDRGNTEAFF
>NA|NA|TRBJ1-1|TRBV28
TGTGCCAGCTACCGGACATTTGGTGAAGCTTTCTTT
CASYRTFGEAFF
>NA|NA|TRBJ1-4|TRBV6-5
TGTGCCAGCAGGCCGCTGGGCTACAGGGAAAAACTGTTTTTT
CASRPLGYREKLFF
>TRBD1|NA|TRBJ1-2|TRBV28
TGTGCCAGCAAGGGGGCGGGGGGTGTAGGTGGCTACACCTTC
CASKGAGGVGGYTF
>NA|NA|TRBJ2-5|TRBV30
TGTGCCTGGAACCGGATTGGAAAGGACTTCATGGAGACCCAGTACTTC
CAWNRIGKDFMETQYF
>TRBD1|NA|TRBJ1-2|TRBV18
TGTGCCAGCGCCGAACAGGGGGCGGACTATGGCTACACCTTC
CASAEQGADYGYTF
>NA|NA|TRBJ2-7|TRBV7-2
TGTGCCAGCAGCTTAGGGGACACTTACTACGAGCAGTACTTC
CASSLGDTYYEQYF
>TRBD1|NA|TRBJ2-7|TRBV7-9
TGTGCCAGCAGTCGGACCGGGACAGGGATGAACGAGCAGTACTTC
CASSRTGTGMNEQYF
>TRBD2|NA|TRBJ2-2|TRBV27
TGTGCCAGCACCTTGCGGGGGGCGCGTGCTGCCGGGGAGCTGTTTTTT
CASTLRGARAAGELFF
>NA|NA|TRBJ2-1|TRBV13
TGTGCCAGCAGCTTAGAGGGAGTTAACAACAATGAGCAGTTCTTC
CASSLEGVNNNEQFF
>TRBD1|NA|TRBJ1-2|TRBV4-3
TGCGCCAGCAGCCAAGGGGACAGGGAGTGGGACTATGGCTACACCTTC
CASSQGDREWDYGYTF
>TRBD1|NA|TRBJ2-5|TRBV7-9
TGTGCCAGCAGCAGGATACAGGGGCGACAAGAGACCCAGTACTTC
CASSRIQGRQETQYF
>NA|NA|TRBJ2-7|TRBV11-2
TGTGCCAGCAGCTTAGTAGGCGGTGAGCAGTACTTC
CASSLVGGEQYF
>NA|NA|TRBJ2-1|TRBV28
TGTGCCAGCAGACTAATGGGCGGGTCCTACAATGAGCAGTTCTTC
CASRLMGGSYNEQFF
>NA|NA|TRBJ2-7|TRBV2
TGTGCCAGCAGTGAAGCCCCGGAGGTCAGGCAGTACTTC
CASSEAPEVRQYF
>NA|NA|TRBJ1-2|TRBV5-6
TGTGCCAGCAGCTCTTACGACAGCTTCTATGGCTACACCTTC
CASSSYDSFYGYTF
>TRBD1|NA|TRBJ1-2|TRBV10-3
TGTGCCATCAGGGGGGACAGGGTAGATGGCTACACCTTC
CAIRGDRVDGYTF
>NA|NA|TRBJ1-2|TRBV6-5
TGTGCCAGCAGAGGTACGGGGGGCAGCTACACCTTC
CASRGTGGSYTF
>NA|NA|TRBJ1-2|TRBV2
TGTGCCTCTTGGACTGATTTAGCTAACTATGGCTACACCTTC
CASWTDLANYGYTF
>TRBD2|NA|TRBJ2-7|TRBV9
TGTGCCAGCAGCGTAGAAGGGGAGGGCGAGCAGTACTTC
CASSVEGEGEQYF
>TRBD2|NA|TRBJ2-3|TRBV27
TGTGCCAGCAGTTTAAACTATGCGAGCGGGGGGGTTGCAGATACGCAGTATTTT
CASSLNYASGGVADTQYF
>NA|NA|TRBJ1-2|TRBV7-2
TGTGCCAGCAGTACGGGGAGCCACTATGGCTACACCTTC
CASSTGSHYGYTF
>NA|NA|TRBJ2-5|TRBV18
TGTGCCAGCTCACCAACCCTAGCCCAGTACTTC
CASSPTLAQYF
>TRBD2|NA|TRBJ2-2|TRBV2
TGTGCCGGTTTAGCGGGAGTGCGCACCGGGGAGCTGTTTTTT
CAGLAGVRTGELFF
>TRBD1|NA|TRBJ1-6|TRBV19
TGTGCCAGTACAGGGGGCCCTTCACCCCTCCACTTT
CASTGGPSPLHF
>NA|NA|TRBJ1-1|TRBV27
TGTGCCAGCAGTGGGCGTGGGGGCGGGAACACTGAAGCTTTCTTT
CASSGRGGGNTEAFF
>NA|NA|TRBJ2-7|TRBV28
TGTGCCAGCAGGGGGCGTATTGACGAGCAGTACTTC
CASRGRIDEQYF
>NA|NA|TRBJ2-3|TRBV6-1
TGTGCCAGCAGTGGCGGGGATACGCAGTATTTT
CASSGGDTQYF
>NA|NA|TRBJ2-5|TRBV4-2
TGTGCCAGCAGCCCCCCAGTCCAAGAGACCCAGTACTTC
CASSPPVQETQYF
>TRBD2|NA|TRBJ2-1|TRBV7-6
TGTGCCAGCAGCTTAGATGTCCTAGCGGGAGGCGAGCAGTTCTTC
CASSLDVLAGGEQFF
>NA|NA|TRBJ2-3|TRBV20-1
TGCAGTGCTCCCTCCCCGGATACGCAGTATTTT
CSAPSPDTQYF
>NA|NA|TRBJ1-5|TRBV27
TGTGCCAGCAGTCCATTGGGGGACACAGATTTTGGTCAGCCCCAGCATTTT
CASSPLGDTDFGQPQHF
>TRBD1|NA|TRBJ2-7|TRBV4-3
TGCGCCAGCAGCCAACAACCGGGACAGGGTGGCGACGAGCAGTACTTC
CASSQQPGQGGDEQYF
>TRBD1|NA|TRBJ1-1|TRBV7-3
TGTGCCAGCAGCCGGGACAGCAACACTGAAGCTTTCTTT
CASSRDSNTEAFF
>NA|NA|TRBJ1-6|TRBV6-1
TGTGCCAGCTTGCCGCGACAGCTTAATAATTCACCCCTCCACTTT
CASLPRQLNNSPLHF
>NA|NA|TRBJ1-1|TRBV4-3
TGCGCCAGCAGCCAAGATCGGGGGGCAGGGACTGAAGCTTTCTTT
CASSQDRGAGTEAFF
>NA|NA|TRBJ2-7|TRBV11-2
TGTGCCAGCAGCTCCGGGGGAGGACCCCCATCCTACGAGCAGTACTTC
CASSSGGGPPSYEQYF
>TRBD2|once|TRBJ2-7|TRBV28
TGTGCCAGCAGTTTACCCACCGGGGGTAGCGGGCTCACCTACGAGCAGTACTTC
CASSLPTGGSGLTYEQYF
>NA|NA|TRBJ1-6|TRBV6-1
TGTGCCAGCAGTGAACGACAGCCGGATAATTCACCCCTCCACTTT
CASSERQPDNSPLHF
>NA|NA|TRBJ2-7|TRBV27
TGTGCCAGCGGGGGGGCCTACTACGAGCAGTACTTC
CASGGAYYEQYF
>NA|once|TRBJ2-3|TRBV9
TGTGCCAGCAGCGTAGGGGAGACGCGTACAGATACGCAGTATTTT
CASSVGETRTDTQYF
>NA|NA|TRBJ2-3|TRBV4-1
TGCGCCAGCAGCCAAGATCTCTCAGTCAAAGATACGCAGTATTTT
CASSQDLSVKDTQYF
>TRBD2|NA|TRBJ2-7|TRBV18
TGTGCCAGCTCACCAAGCGGGAGTATCCACGAGCAGTACTTC
CASSPSGSIHEQYF
>TRBD2|NA|TRBJ2-5|TRBV28
TGTGCCAGCAGTTACCCAAGCGGGACTCAAGAGACCCAGTACTTC
CASSYPSGTQETQYF
>TRBD2|NA|TRBJ2-7|TRBV7-2
TGTGCCAGCAGCTTAGAAGCGGGGGTGCCCTACGAGCAGTACTTC
CASSLEAGVPYEQYF
>TRBD1|once|TRBJ1-3|TRBV11-2
TGTGCCAGCAGCCAGAGGAGGGGGACAGGGGGAAACACCATATATTTT
CASSQRRGTGGNTIYF
>TRBD1|NA|TRBJ2-7|TRBV28
TGTGCCAGCAGTCCGTGGACAGGGTACGAGCAGTACTTC
CASSPWTGYEQYF
>TRBD2|NA|TRBJ2-1|TRBV11-2
TGTGCCAGCAGCCTTAGCGGGGCCTTCTACAATGAGCAGTTCTTC
CASSLSGAFYNEQFF